Below, 7 T cell receptor beta chains from the same sample are listed, as sequenced in a study of post-analysis software for immune sequencing data. No antigen is known for these receptors. Every TCR beta cDNA library bore unique molecular identifiers. TCRdb reprocessed the PCR reads with MiXCR, giving one entry per CDR3 protein. The repertoire consists of 800,000 to 950,000 distinct CDR3 sequences, with roughly 50% occurring once and the leading ten covering 4.6%. Study results and limitations: TRBV5-6, TRBV5-1 and TRBV20-1 belonged to a set of roughly five TRBV segments that were more frequent in patients than controls.

Specimen: blood. Receptors were obtained from a girl aged 5-17 years with multiple sclerosis.

The V and J genes are TRBV5-1 and TRBJ1-6; D unresolved. The germline CDR1 and CDR2 sequences are SGHRS and YFSETQ. The CDR3 covers 12 residues. V shed 0 bases and J shed 8 bases, with 3 bases lying between them. This CDR3 reads CASSLGDSPLHF. The CDR3 nucleotides are TGCGCCAGCAGCTTGGGGGATTCACCCCTCCACTTT.

The gene calls are TRBV29-1 and TRBJ2-4; 9 bases line up with TRBD1. The better agreement between TRBJ2-7 and the DNA end casts doubt on the J call. The CDR3 length is 13 residues. CDR1 and CDR2 (germline): SQVTM, ANQGSEA. DNA of the CDR3: TGCAGCGTGCGACAGGGGGAGTTCTACGAGCAGTACTTC. Amino acids: CSVRQGEFYEQYF.

V is TRBV27 and J is TRBJ2-7; TRBD1 agrees at 9 bases. The V gene end was trimmed by 3 bases and the J gene end by 2 bases; junction bases not matched to a gene: 5. Germline-derived CDR1 and CDR2 are MNHEY and SMNVEV (reference sequence). CDR3 length: 15 amino acids. CDR3 in DNA: TGTGCCAGCAGTTTGTGGGGACAGGGTCCCTACGAGCAGTACTTC. It is translated as CASSLWGQGPYEQYF.

The CDR3, as DNA: TGTGCCAGCAGCGCTGAAACAGGGGCGCGGGGCTACACCTTC. As protein: CASSAETGARGYTF. This chain links TRBV9 with TRBJ1-2; the match to TRBD1 covers 7 bases. This CDR3 comprises 14 residues. J was trimmed by 8 bases and V by 3 bases; bases with no gene match: 10. The germline V gene has CDR1 SGDLS and CDR2 YYNGEE.

This clonotype was detected a few times. The V call is TRBV27, the J call TRBJ2-4; D gene unclear. Germline V gene data show CDR1 as MNHEY and CDR2 as SMNVEV (reference sequence). Trimming left V 4 bases short and J 7 bases short, with 8 bases between. The CDR3 spans 12 residues. The DNA for the CDR3 is TGTGCCAGCAGTTCGGGCGTTAACATTCAGTACTTC. Amino acids: CASSSGVNIQYF.

The V and J genes are TRBV10-3 and TRBJ2-3; D remains ambiguous. Trimming removed 4 bases at V and 2 bases at J, with 4 bases between. Germline-derived CDR1 and CDR2 are ENHRY and SYGVKD. This CDR3 is built from 12 residues. CDR3 amino acids: CAISASTDTQYF. CDR3 bases: TGTGCCATCAGTGCCTCCACAGATACGCAGTATTTT.

The table lists this clonotype with a few counts. This chain uses TRBV20-1 with TRBJ2-7; 7 bases map to TRBD2. The length of the CDR3 is 15 residues. Trimming cost V 5 bases and J 5 bases; bases outside gene matches: 15. Per the germline V gene, CDR1 is DFQATT and CDR2 is SNEGSKA (reference sequence). The CDR3 DNA is TGCAGTGCTTTTTTTCTAGCGGCCCTCCGTCACGAGCAGTACTTC. This translates into CSAFFLAALRHEQYF.